This T cell receptor (beta chain) was obtained from a study of blood T cells in healthy people across ages. Regarding the study as a whole: Strongly correlated with naive T cell percentage was TCR beta diversity. Age brought a roughly linear fall in TCR beta diversity measured per million T cells.

There are a few counts of this clonotype. No antigen is known for it. A second PCR of about 7 to 12 cycles used a sample-barcoded 5' primer and a J-beta primer mix. A tag from a template-switch adaptor with 12 random nucleotides marked each cDNA molecule. TCRdb re-called the 5' RACE reads with MiXCR, one entry per CDR3 protein. Of approximately 780,000 distinct CDR3 sequences in the sample, under 30% were seen once. This CDR3 comprises 17 residues. Germline V lookup: CDR1 SGHAT, CDR2 FQNNGV. These data are also associated with another study on T cells of mothers and their children. As that report states: Every mother produced more than 9.5 million TCR beta CDR3 reads, whereas every child provided around 3 million.

Sequencing was done on a sample of blood. This sequence originates from a boy aged 5-17 years in good health. This rearrangement joins TRBV11-2 to TRBJ2-7; a possible D gene is TRBD2 (5 bases). The J call is in doubt because the DNA end fits TRBJ2-1 better. As DNA, the CDR3 is TGTGCCAGCAGCTTACCCCACGGGATCCCTCGCTACAATGAGCAGTTCTTC. Protein sequence: CASSLPHGIPRYNEQFF.